This is a list of T cell receptor beta chains from one sample in a study of blood T cell repertoires in COVID-19. The data were produced by immunoSEQ multiplex PCR, yet TCRdb's version contains in-frame clones alone and is incomplete. The data contain some 400,000 clones, more than 80% of them seen just once; the ten biggest clones take up around 1.1%. The sequencing input was PBMCs or T cells enriched from blood (not recorded which). Receptor source: a man aged 25 to 40 who had recovered from COVID-19. Both conserved end residues are part of each CDR3. A D gene is named only where the DNA matches it firmly. Size is omitted from some rows. Given values are once, few, many or a class for expanded clones.

j_call,d_call,clone_size,v_call,cdr3_nt,cdr3_aa
TRBJ1-1,NA,NA,TRBV7-9,TGTGCCAGCCGCGGGATGAACACTGAAGCTTTCTTT,CASRGMNTEAFF
TRBJ2-7,TRBD1,once,TRBV29-1,TGCAGCTTCCGGGACAGCTCCTACGAGCAGTACTTC,CSFRDSSYEQYF
TRBJ1-2,TRBD1,few,TRBV5-1,TGCGCCAGCAGCCTGCGACCGGGACAGGGGCACTATGGCTACACCTTC,CASSLRPGQGHYGYTF
TRBJ1-1,TRBD1,NA,TRBV23-1,TGCGCCAGCAGTAACCGCCGGGACAGGGAAGGCCCTGAAGCTTTCTTT,CASSNRRDREGPEAFF
TRBJ1-4,NA,once,TRBV18,TGTGCCAGCTCACCTAACCAGGCCGAGAATGGTGAAAAACTGTTTTTT,CASSPNQAENGEKLFF
TRBJ2-7,TRBD2,NA,TRBV4-1,TGCGCCAGCAGCCTCCTACTAGCGGGAGGCTTCTACGAGCAGTACTTC,CASSLLLAGGFYEQYF
TRBJ1-5,TRBD1,NA,TRBV19,TGTGCCAGTAGTATCGGACAGGGAAGAAGCAATCAGCCCCAGCATTTT,CASSIGQGRSNQPQHF
TRBJ2-5,TRBD2,NA,TRBV19,TGTGCCAGTAGCGGGAGGGCCGGTGAGACCCAGTACTTC,CASSGRAGETQYF
TRBJ1-6,NA,NA,TRBV30,TGTGCCTGGACCCCTCGGTGGCAGGGAGGTTCACCCCTCCACTTT,CAWTPRWQGGSPLHF
TRBJ2-2,TRBD2,NA,TRBV4-1,TGCGCCAGCAGCTACACGACTACTAGCGGGGGGTCCGGGGAGCTGTTTTTT,CASSYTTTSGGSGELFF
TRBJ1-4,NA,NA,TRBV6-5,TGTGCCAGCATGGTCCCGGAGGTCGGAGAAAAACTGTTTTTT,CASMVPEVGEKLFF
TRBJ2-1,TRBD1,NA,TRBV11-2,TGTGCCAGCAGGGGACAGGGGGCTAGGTTCAATGAGCAGTTCTTC,CASRGQGARFNEQFF
TRBJ2-1,NA,NA,TRBV24-1,TGTGCCACCAGTGATTCCCGGTTGGATCAGGGCAATGAGCAGTTCTTC,CATSDSRLDQGNEQFF
TRBJ1-2,NA,NA,TRBV15,TGTGCCACCAGCAGAGACAGGGGAGCGGGCTACACCTTC,CATSRDRGAGYTF
TRBJ2-1,TRBD2,NA,TRBV15,TGTGCCACCAGCCGGGGGGTTCAGGCCCACAATGAGCAGTTCTTC,CATSRGVQAHNEQFF
TRBJ1-3,NA,NA,TRBV19,TGTGCCAGTAGTATCACCGGGACAACTGGAAACACCATATATTTT,CASSITGTTGNTIYF
TRBJ1-2,NA,NA,TRBV25-1,TGTGCCAGCAGTCCAGGGCTCAACTATGGCTACACCTTC,CASSPGLNYGYTF
TRBJ2-7,NA,NA,TRBV18,TGTGCCAGCTCACTTGGGAAGGAGGGCGAGCAGTACTTC,CASSLGKEGEQYF
TRBJ2-2,TRBD2,NA,TRBV5-6,TGTGCCAGCAGCTTGAGGGGCGGGGGGACCGGGGAGCTGTTTTTT,CASSLRGGGTGELFF
TRBJ2-7,TRBD2,NA,TRBV19,TGTGCCAGTAGTACTAGCGGGGCCTACGAGCAGTACTTC,CASSTSGAYEQYF
TRBJ2-7,NA,NA,TRBV6-1,TGTGCCAGCAGTGAACAGGGTTTGTACTTC,CASSEQGLYF
TRBJ1-5,TRBD1,NA,TRBV19,TGTGCCAGTAGAAATACAGGGGAAGACAATCAGCCCCAGCATTTT,CASRNTGEDNQPQHF
TRBJ1-2,TRBD1,NA,TRBV2,TGTGCCAGCAGTGAAGCCTCGGGACAGCAGTCCTATGGCTACACCTTC,CASSEASGQQSYGYTF
TRBJ2-5,NA,NA,TRBV7-2,TGTGCCAGCAGCTTACGTGGGTCCCGGGGCCAAGAGACCCAGTACTTC,CASSLRGSRGQETQYF
TRBJ2-7,TRBD2,NA,TRBV5-1,TGCGCCAGCAGTGTGACTAGCGGGGGACCCTACGAGCAGTACTTC,CASSVTSGGPYEQYF
TRBJ2-2,NA,once,TRBV6-4,TGTGCCAGCAGTCGGGGAGGAAACAGCGGGGAGCTGTTTTTT,CASSRGGNSGELFF
TRBJ1-1,TRBD1,NA,TRBV19,TGTGCCAGTAGTATAGGGACAGGGATGTTAGACACTGAAGCTTTCTTT,CASSIGTGMLDTEAFF
TRBJ1-3,TRBD1,NA,TRBV7-6,TGTGCCAGCAGCTTAATGGGACAGGGTTCTGGAAACACCATATATTTT,CASSLMGQGSGNTIYF
TRBJ2-2,NA,NA,TRBV19,TGTGCCAGTAGTCTAGGGGCGCTACGAACCGGGGAGCTGTTTTTT,CASSLGALRTGELFF
TRBJ2-7,NA,NA,TRBV28,TGTGCCAGCAGTTTATCCCCCATTATCTGGGGAGCTAACGAGCAGTACTTC,CASSLSPIIWGANEQYF
TRBJ2-2,TRBD1,NA,TRBV5-1,TGCGCCAGCAGCTTAAGAACAGGGGCCGGGGAGCTGTTTTTT,CASSLRTGAGELFF
TRBJ1-1,NA,few,TRBV9,TGTGCCAGCAGCGCAAACTCCGGGACACAAGCTTTCTTT,CASSANSGTQAFF
TRBJ2-1,TRBD2,NA,TRBV6-5,TGTGCCAGCAGCCCCCGGGCTAGCGGGAGGTTTGAGCAGTTCTTC,CASSPRASGRFEQFF
TRBJ1-5,NA,NA,TRBV3-1/TRBV3-2,TGTGCCAGCAGCCTCGGGGGTAACAATCAGCCCCAGCATTTT,CASSLGGNNQPQHF
TRBJ2-7,TRBD2,NA,TRBV5-1,TGCGCCAGCAAAATACTAGCGGGCTCGTCCTACGAGCAGTACTTC,CASKILAGSSYEQYF
TRBJ1-2,NA,NA,TRBV4-1,TGCGCCAGCAGCCGAGACAGGGGCTACACCTTC,CASSRDRGYTF
TRBJ1-2,TRBD1,NA,TRBV18,TGTGCCAGCTCACCGGGACAGGGGCATGGCTACACCTTC,CASSPGQGHGYTF
TRBJ1-2,NA,NA,TRBV7-2,TGTGCCAGCAGCTTGGCAGGGGTCAACTATGGCTACACCTTC,CASSLAGVNYGYTF
TRBJ1-1,NA,NA,TRBV5-1,TGCGCCAGCAGCCTAAGCAAGGCGGTCACTGAAGCTTTCTTT,CASSLSKAVTEAFF